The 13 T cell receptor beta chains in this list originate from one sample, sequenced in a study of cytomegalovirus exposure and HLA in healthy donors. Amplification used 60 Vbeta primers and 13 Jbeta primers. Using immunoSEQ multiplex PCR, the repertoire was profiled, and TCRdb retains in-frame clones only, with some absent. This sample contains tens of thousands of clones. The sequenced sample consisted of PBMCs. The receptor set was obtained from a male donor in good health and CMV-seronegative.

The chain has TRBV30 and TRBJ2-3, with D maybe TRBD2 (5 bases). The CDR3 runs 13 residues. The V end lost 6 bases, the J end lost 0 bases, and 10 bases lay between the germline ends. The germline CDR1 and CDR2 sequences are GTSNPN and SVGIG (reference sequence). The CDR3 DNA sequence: TGTGCCTGTGAGCGGAAGAGCACAGATACGCAGTATTTT. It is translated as CACERKSTDTQYF.

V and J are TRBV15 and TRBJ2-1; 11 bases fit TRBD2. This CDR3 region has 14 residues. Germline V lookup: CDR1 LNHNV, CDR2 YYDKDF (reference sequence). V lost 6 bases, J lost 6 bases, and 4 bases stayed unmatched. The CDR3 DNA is TGTGCCACCAGGGGGACTAGCGGAGTCAATGAGCAGTTCTTC. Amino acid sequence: CATRGTSGVNEQFF.

In DNA form, the CDR3 reads TGCGCCAGCAGCCGGGGGCTGGGCGGGAGTCGAACAGATACGCAGTATTTT. Translated: CASSRGLGGSRTDTQYF. This rearrangement joins TRBV4-3 to TRBJ2-3, with D possibly TRBD2 on 7 matching bases. With 4 bases removed from V and 3 bases from J, the gap between germline ends came to 20 bases. Looked up from germline, CDR1 is LGHNA and CDR2 is YSLEER. The CDR3 is 17 amino acids.

The CDR3: CASSETGHNQPQHF. The CDR3 bases are TGTGCCAGCAGTGAAACAGGCCACAATCAGCCCCAGCATTTT. The genes are TRBV6-1 and TRBJ1-5; TRBD1 is a possible D gene (5 bases). V lost 2 bases and J 3 bases, leaving 8 bases between the germline ends. The germline gives CDR1 MNHNS, CDR2 SASEGT. CDR3 length: 14 amino acids.

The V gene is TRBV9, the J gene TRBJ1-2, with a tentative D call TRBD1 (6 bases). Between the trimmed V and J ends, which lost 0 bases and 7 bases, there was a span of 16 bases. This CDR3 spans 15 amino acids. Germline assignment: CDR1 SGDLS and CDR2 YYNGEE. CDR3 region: CASSVDPSAGAGYTF. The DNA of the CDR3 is TGTGCCAGCAGCGTAGACCCCTCGGCAGGGGCTGGCTACACCTTC. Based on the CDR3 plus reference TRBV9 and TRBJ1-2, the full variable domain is DSGVTQTPKHLITATGQRVTLRCSPRSGDLSVYWYQQSLDQGLQFLIQYYNGEERAKGNILERFSAQQFPDLHSELNLSSLELGDSALYFCASSVDPSAGAGYTFGSGTRLTVV.

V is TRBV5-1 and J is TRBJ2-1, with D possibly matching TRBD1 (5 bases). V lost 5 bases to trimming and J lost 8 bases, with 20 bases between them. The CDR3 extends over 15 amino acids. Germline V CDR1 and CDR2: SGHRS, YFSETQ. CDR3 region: CASRAYRRPSDEQFF. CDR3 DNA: TGCGCCAGCAGGGCCTACAGGCGCCCTTCGGATGAGCAGTTCTTC.

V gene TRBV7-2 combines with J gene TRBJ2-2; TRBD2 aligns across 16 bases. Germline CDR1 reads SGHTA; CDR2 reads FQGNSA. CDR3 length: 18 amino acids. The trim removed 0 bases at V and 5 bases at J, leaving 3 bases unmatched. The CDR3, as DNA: TGTGCCAGCAGCTTAGCGGGACTAGCGGGAGGGGTGACCGGGGAGCTGTTTTTT. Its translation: CASSLAGLAGGVTGELFF.

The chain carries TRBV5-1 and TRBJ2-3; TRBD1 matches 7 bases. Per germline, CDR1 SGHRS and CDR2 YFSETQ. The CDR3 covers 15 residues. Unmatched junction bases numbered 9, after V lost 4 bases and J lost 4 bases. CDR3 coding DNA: TGCGCCAGCAGCGAGACAGGGCTTTCGGCAGATACGCAGTATTTT. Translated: CASSETGLSADTQYF.

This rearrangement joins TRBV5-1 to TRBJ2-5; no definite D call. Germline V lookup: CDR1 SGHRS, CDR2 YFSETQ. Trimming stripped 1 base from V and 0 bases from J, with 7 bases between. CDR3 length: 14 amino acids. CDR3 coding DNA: TGCGCCAGCAGCTTGATCGGGTACCAAGAGACCCAGTACTTC. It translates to CASSLIGYQETQYF.

The DNA for the CDR3 is TGTGCCAGCAGCCGACTAAGGGGGACAGGGGACGGATACGAGCAGTACTTC. Amino acids: CASSRLRGTGDGYEQYF. The V call is TRBV11-2, the J call TRBJ2-7; 10 bases map to TRBD1. The CDR3 is made up of 17 amino acids. Germline CDR1 reads SGHAT; CDR2 reads FQNNGV. V dropped 5 bases and J dropped 4; count of bases not matched to a gene: 14. Supplemented by reference TRBV11-2 and TRBJ2-7, the full variable domain reads EAGVAQSPRYKIIEKRQSVAFWCNPISGHATLYWYQQILGQGPKLLIQFQNNGVVDDSQLPKDRFSAERLKGVDSTLKIQPAKLEDSAVYLCASSRLRGTGDGYEQYFGPGTRLTVT.

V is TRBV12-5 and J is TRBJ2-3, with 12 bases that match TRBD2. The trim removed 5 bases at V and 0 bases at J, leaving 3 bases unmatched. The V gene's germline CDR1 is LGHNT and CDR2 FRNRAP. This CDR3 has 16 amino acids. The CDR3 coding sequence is TGTGCTAGTGGTCCCGGACTAGCGGGAAGCACAGATACGCAGTATTTT. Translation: CASGPGLAGSTDTQYF.

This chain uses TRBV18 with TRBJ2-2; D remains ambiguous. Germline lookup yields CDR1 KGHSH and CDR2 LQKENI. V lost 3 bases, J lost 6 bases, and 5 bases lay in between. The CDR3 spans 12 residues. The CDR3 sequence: CASSPPSGELFF. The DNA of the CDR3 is TGTGCCAGCTCACCTCCTTCCGGGGAGCTGTTTTTT.

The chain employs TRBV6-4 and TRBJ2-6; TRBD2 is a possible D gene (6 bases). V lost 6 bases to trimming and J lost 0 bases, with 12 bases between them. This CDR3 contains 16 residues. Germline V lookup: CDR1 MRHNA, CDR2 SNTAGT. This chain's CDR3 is CASSRDGSSGANVLTF. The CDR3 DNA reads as TGTGCCAGCAGCAGAGACGGGAGCTCTGGGGCCAACGTCCTGACTTTC.